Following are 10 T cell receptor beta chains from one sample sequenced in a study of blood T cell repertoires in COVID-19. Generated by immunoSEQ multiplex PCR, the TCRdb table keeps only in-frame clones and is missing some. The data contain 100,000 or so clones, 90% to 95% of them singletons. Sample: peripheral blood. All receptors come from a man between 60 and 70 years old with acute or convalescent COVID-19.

The CDR3 is CSVIRLGGNEQFF. The CDR3 DNA sequence: TGCAGCGTTATCCGCTTAGGGGGTAATGAGCAGTTCTTC. The rearrangement links TRBV29-1 to TRBJ2-1; maybe TRBD1 (6 bases). Germline CDR1 SQVTM, CDR2 ANQGSEA. This CDR3 contains 13 residues. The V end was cut by 5 bases, the J end by 7 bases, with 15 bases between.

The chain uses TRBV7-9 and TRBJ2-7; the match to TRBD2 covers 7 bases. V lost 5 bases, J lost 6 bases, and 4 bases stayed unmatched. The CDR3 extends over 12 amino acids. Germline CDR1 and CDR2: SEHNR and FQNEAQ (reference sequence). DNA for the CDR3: TGTGCCAGCAGCCCCTGGGAGGGCGAGCAGTACTTC. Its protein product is CASSPWEGEQYF.

The CDR3 loop is CATTPGTSPTGELFF. The CDR3 DNA sequence: TGTGCCACTACTCCCGGGACTAGCCCCACCGGGGAGCTGTTTTTT. The chain has TRBV25-1 and TRBJ2-2, with 9 bases identical to TRBD2. Germline lookup yields CDR1 MGHDK and CDR2 SYGVNS. Trimming cost V 10 bases and J 4 bases; bases outside gene matches: 10. The CDR3 has 15 residues.

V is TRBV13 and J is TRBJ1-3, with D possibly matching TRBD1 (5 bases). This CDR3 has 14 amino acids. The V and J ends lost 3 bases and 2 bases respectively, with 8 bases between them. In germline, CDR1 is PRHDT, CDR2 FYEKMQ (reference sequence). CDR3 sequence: CASSLGRAGNTIYF. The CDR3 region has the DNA TGTGCCAGCAGCTTGGGCAGGGCTGGAAACACCATATATTTT. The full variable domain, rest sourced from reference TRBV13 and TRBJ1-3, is AAGVIQSPRHLIKEKRETATLKCYPIPRHDTVYWYQQGPGQDPQFLISFYEKMQSDKGSIPDRFSAQQFSDYHSELNMSSLELGDSALYFCASSLGRAGNTIYFGEGSWLTVV.

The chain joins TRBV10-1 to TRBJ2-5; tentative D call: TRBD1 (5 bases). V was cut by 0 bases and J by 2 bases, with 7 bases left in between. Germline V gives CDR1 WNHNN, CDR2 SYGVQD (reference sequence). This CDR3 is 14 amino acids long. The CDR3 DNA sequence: TGCGCCAGCAGTGAGTCGGCAGGGCAAGAGACCCAGTACTTC. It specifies CASSESAGQETQYF.

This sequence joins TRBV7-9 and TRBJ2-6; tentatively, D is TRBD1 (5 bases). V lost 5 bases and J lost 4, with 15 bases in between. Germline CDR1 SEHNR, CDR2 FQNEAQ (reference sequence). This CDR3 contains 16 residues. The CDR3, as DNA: TGTGCCAGCAGCGCTTATAAGGGGTCAGGGGCCAACGTCCTGACTTTC. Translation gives CASSAYKGSGANVLTF.

CDR3 nucleotide sequence: TGTGCCAGCAGCCCCGGACAACTCGGCCTCTACGAGCAGTACTTC. Translation gives CASSPGQLGLYEQYF. V and J are TRBV6-5 and TRBJ2-7, with D possibly matching TRBD1 (5 bases). With 6 bases removed from V and 3 bases from J, the gap between germline ends came to 18 bases. CDR1 is MNHEY, CDR2 SVGAGI, per germline. The CDR3 loop spans 15 amino acids.

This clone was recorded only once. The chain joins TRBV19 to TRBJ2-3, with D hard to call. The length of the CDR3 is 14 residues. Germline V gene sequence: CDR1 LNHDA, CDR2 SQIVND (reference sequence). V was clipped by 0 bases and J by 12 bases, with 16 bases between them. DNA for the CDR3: TGTGCCAGTAGTATAGATAGCTGGCGTTCCGGTCAGTATTTT. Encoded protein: CASSIDSWRSGQYF.

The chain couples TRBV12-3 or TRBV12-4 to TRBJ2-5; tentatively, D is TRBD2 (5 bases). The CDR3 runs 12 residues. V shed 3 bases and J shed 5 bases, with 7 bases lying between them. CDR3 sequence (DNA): TGTGCCAGCAGTTTCACTAGGGAGACCCAGTACTTC. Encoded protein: CASSFTRETQYF.

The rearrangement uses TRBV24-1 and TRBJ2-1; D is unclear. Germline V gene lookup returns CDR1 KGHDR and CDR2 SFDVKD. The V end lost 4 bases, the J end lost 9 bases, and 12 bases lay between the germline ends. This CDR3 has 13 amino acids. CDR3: CATSDSVVGEQFF. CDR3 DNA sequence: TGTGCCACCAGTGACTCGGTAGTCGGTGAGCAGTTCTTC.